Following are 15 T cell receptor beta chains from one sample sequenced in a study of cytomegalovirus exposure and HLA in healthy donors. Researchers ran the PCR with 60 Vbeta and 13 Jbeta primers. Method: immunoSEQ multiplex PCR; TCRdb's copy keeps in-frame clones and lacks some. The table has roughly 150,000 clones, roughly four fifths seen once. The sample comprised PBMCs. The receptors come from a man aged 18 to 35 in good health and CMV-seronegative.

The genes are TRBV7-2 and TRBJ2-7; D is possibly TRBD2 (6 bases). CDR1 is SGHTA, CDR2 FQGNSA, per germline. V lost 6 bases and J lost 4, with 16 bases in between. The CDR3 is made up of 14 amino acids. CDR3 coding DNA: TGTGCCAGCAGTCAGGCGCCCGCGGGGTACGAGCAGTACTTC. Residues: CASSQAPAGYEQYF.

This clone was seen only once. CDR3 in DNA: TGCGCCAGCAGCCAATCCACAGGGGGTCAAGTGAACTATGGCTACACCTTC. Amino acids: CASSQSTGGQVNYGYTF. The chain uses TRBV4-3 and TRBJ1-2; 8 nucleotides line up with TRBD1. CDR1 is LGHNA and CDR2 is YSLEER in the germline V gene. V was clipped by 2 bases and J by 2 bases; unmatched bases: 10. CDR3 length: 17 amino acids.

The chain uses TRBV25-1 and TRBJ2-1; D may be TRBD1 (6 bases). The germline V gene encodes CDR1 MGHDK and CDR2 SYGVNS. V was trimmed by 3 bases and J by 8 bases, leaving 20 bases between them. The CDR3 totals 16 residues. DNA of the CDR3: TGTGCCAGCAGTGACCCTGGCCCCGGACAGCAGGATGAGCAGTTCTTC. It codes for CASSDPGPGQQDEQFF.

This clone showed up just once. The genes are TRBV9 and TRBJ1-1; D is unclear. CDR3 length: 12 amino acids. The germline V gene has CDR1 SGDLS and CDR2 YYNGEE. The germline V and J ends were trimmed by 3 bases and 5 bases, with 8 bases remaining between them. The CDR3 is CASSAGFTEAFF. In DNA, the CDR3 is TGTGCCAGCAGCGCGGGGTTTACTGAAGCTTTCTTT.

This sequence joins TRBV30 and TRBJ2-7, with 8 bases fitting TRBD2. This CDR3 is built from 12 residues. Trimming at V came to 3 bases and at J to 4 bases, leaving 2 bases not matched to a gene. Germline V CDR1 and CDR2: GTSNPN, SVGIG (reference sequence). In DNA form, the CDR3 reads TGTGCCTGGAGGTCTAGCGGGTACGAGCAGTACTTC. It yields the protein CAWRSSGYEQYF.

V and J are TRBV28 and TRBJ2-1; 10 nucleotides line up with TRBD2. CDR1 and CDR2 (germline): MDHEN, SYDVKM. The CDR3 loop spans 17 amino acids. J was trimmed by 2 bases and V by 4 bases; bases with no gene match: 8. The CDR3, as DNA: TGTGCCAGCAGTTCTTGGGCAAGCGGGAGGGCCTACAATGAGCAGTTCTTC. Protein: CASSSWASGRAYNEQFF.

The chain couples TRBV6-5 to TRBJ1-1, with 7 bases that match TRBD1. The germline gives CDR1 MNHEY, CDR2 SVGAGI. The J segment lost 5 bases and the V segment lost 4 bases, leaving 7 bases of the junction unmatched. The CDR3 is 14 residues long. The CDR3 sequence is CASSSRTGGTEAFF. The CDR3 region has the DNA TGTGCCAGCAGTTCACGGACAGGCGGGACTGAAGCTTTCTTT.

In DNA, the CDR3 is TGTGCCAGCAGCCGCACCCCAGGGACAGATAATCAGCCCCAGCATTTT. As protein: CASSRTPGTDNQPQHF. This sequence joins TRBV7-2 and TRBJ1-5; 7 nucleotides align to TRBD1. CDR1 is SGHTA, CDR2 FQGNSA, per germline. V trimming: 5 bases; J trimming: 4 bases; junction bases outside the gene matches: 11. The CDR3 is made up of 16 amino acids. Looking up the rest from reference TRBV7-2 and TRBJ1-5 gives the full variable domain: GAGVSQSPSNKVTEKGKDVELRCDPISGHTALYWYRQSLGQGLEFLIYFQGNSAPDKSGLPSDRFSAERTGGSVSTLTIQRTQQEDSAVYLCASSRTPGTDNQPQHFGDGTRLSIL.

V and J are TRBV19 and TRBJ1-2, with D possibly matching TRBD1 (6 bases). From germline, CDR1 is LNHDA and CDR2 SQIVND (reference sequence). Trimming left V 7 bases short and J 4 bases short, with 16 bases between. There are 14 residues in the CDR3. The CDR3 is CASTRTVGSYGYTF. The CDR3 nucleotides are TGTGCCAGTACCAGGACAGTAGGAAGCTATGGCTACACCTTC.

The V and J genes are TRBV18 and TRBJ1-2; maybe TRBD1 (5 bases). The CDR3 runs 14 residues. Germline V gene sequence: CDR1 KGHSH, CDR2 LQKENI. V lost 1 base and J lost 3, with 9 bases in between. The CDR3 protein is CASSPQGLDYGYTF. For the CDR3, the DNA is TGTGCCAGCTCACCACAGGGGTTGGACTATGGCTACACCTTC.

The J gene is TRBJ2-1, the V gene TRBV12-5, with D maybe TRBD2 (7 bases). V lost 5 bases, J lost 8 bases, and 25 bases lay in between. Germline-derived CDR1 and CDR2 are LGHNT and FRNRAP. CDR3 length: 17 residues. In nucleotides, the CDR3 is TGTGCTAGTGGTCCGCCGGAAAAGGGGGGGTTTTCGGATGAGCAGTTCTTC. The encoded protein is CASGPPEKGGFSDEQFF.

The chain is built from TRBV11-2 and TRBJ2-3, with 7 bases fitting TRBD2. The CDR3 has 14 amino acids. V shed 5 bases, J shed 5 bases, and the junction held 7 bases outside the gene matches. In germline, CDR1 is SGHAT, CDR2 FQNNGV. The chain's CDR3 is CASSPNWGGDTQYF. The CDR3 bases are TGTGCCAGCAGCCCCAACTGGGGGGGAGATACGCAGTATTTT. The variable domain in full, completed from reference TRBV11-2 and TRBJ2-3, reads EAGVAQSPRYKIIEKRQSVAFWCNPISGHATLYWYQQILGQGPKLLIQFQNNGVVDDSQLPKDRFSAERLKGVDSTLKIQPAKLEDSAVYLCASSPNWGGDTQYFGPGTRLTVL.

This chain links TRBV19 with TRBJ2-7; 11 bases agree with TRBD2. CDR1 is LNHDA and CDR2 is SQIVND in the germline V gene (reference sequence). V shed 6 bases and J 8 bases; nucleotides not matched to a gene: 6. The CDR3 loop spans 13 amino acids. In DNA form, the CDR3 reads TGTGCCAGTAGCCTAGCGGGAGGTACGAAGCAGTACTTC. Its translation is CASSLAGGTKQYF.

The chain couples TRBV5-4 to TRBJ2-7, with a possible D match to TRBD1 (5 bases). Between the trimmed V and J ends, which lost 5 bases and 5 bases, there was a span of 8 bases. The germline gives CDR1 SGHNT, CDR2 YYREEE (reference sequence). The CDR3 spans 11 residues. CDR3 region: CASSRGDEQYF. The CDR3, as DNA: TGTGCCAGCAGTAGGGGCGACGAGCAGTACTTC.

This chain joins TRBV4-1 and TRBJ2-7; D gene unclear. With 1 base removed from V and 0 bases from J, the gap between germline ends came to 10 bases. Germline V gives CDR1 MGHRA, CDR2 YSYEKL. The CDR3 loop spans 15 amino acids. The chain's CDR3 is CASSQGLYSSYEQYF. The CDR3 DNA sequence: TGCGCCAGCAGCCAAGGACTTTATAGCTCCTACGAGCAGTACTTC.